These 20 T cell receptor beta chains came from one sample sequenced in a study of blood T cell repertoires in COVID-19. Profiling relied on immunoSEQ multiplex PCR, and the TCRdb table lists in-frame clones only, not all of them. The profile shows approximately 65,000 clones, 70% to 80% of them singletons. The source material was peripheral blood. Receptors originate from a human donor in a cohort sampled during active COVID-19.

Only one count was recorded for this clone. This rearrangement joins TRBV19 to TRBJ1-5; D possibly corresponds to TRBD1 (6 bases). Germline V lookup: CDR1 LNHDA, CDR2 SQIVND (reference sequence). This CDR3 contains 15 residues. Trimming took off 6 bases at V and 5 bases at J, with 17 bases between the two ends. CDR3 nucleotide sequence: TGTGCCAGTAGAGGGGAAGACAGGCAAGATCAGCCCCAGCATTTT. Its translation is CASRGEDRQDQPQHF.

The CDR3: CASSQQGWSQPQHF. CDR3 nucleotides: TGTGCCAGCTCACAGCAGGGATGGAGTCAGCCCCAGCATTTT. The rearrangement uses TRBV18 and TRBJ1-5, with D tentatively TRBD1 (5 bases). CDR1 KGHSH and CDR2 LQKENI come from the germline V gene. With 4 bases removed from V and 6 bases from J, the gap between germline ends came to 13 bases. This CDR3 contains 14 residues.

The chain uses TRBV7-9 and TRBJ2-1; D is possibly TRBD2 (5 bases). The CDR3 runs to 13 residues. Germline lookup yields CDR1 SEHNR and CDR2 FQNEAQ (reference sequence). The V end was cut by 5 bases, the J end by 6 bases, with 11 bases between. DNA of the CDR3: TGTGCCAGCAGCAGACTCGGACTCAATGAGCAGTTCTTC. This codes for CASSRLGLNEQFF. The full variable domain, its missing parts supplied by reference TRBV7-9 and TRBJ2-1, is DTGVSQNPRHKITKRGQNVTFRCDPISEHNRLYWYRQTLGQGPEFLTYFQNEAQLEKSRLLSDRFSAERPKGSFSTLEIQRTEQGDSAMYLCASSRLGLNEQFFGPGTRLTVL.

This clone was seen a few times. DNA for the CDR3: TGTGCCAGCAGTTACAGGGGAACCTATGGCTACACCTTC. As protein: CASSYRGTYGYTF. This chain uses TRBV27 with TRBJ1-2; 7 bases map to TRBD1. CDR3 size: 13 residues. The V segment lost 4 bases and the J segment 4 bases; nucleotides outside the gene matches: 3. Germline values: CDR1 MNHEY, CDR2 SMNVEV (reference sequence).

This chain uses TRBV19 with TRBJ1-1; 7 bases are shared with TRBD1. The germline V gene encodes CDR1 LNHDA and CDR2 SQIVND (reference sequence). The CDR3 runs 17 residues. Germline trimming cut 4 bases from V and 0 bases from J; bases unmatched to any gene: 11. CDR3 sequence (DNA): TGTGCCAGTAGTACAAAGAGGAACAGGGGACTGAACACTGAAGCTTTCTTT. Translating it yields CASSTKRNRGLNTEAFF.

The genes are TRBV7-2 and TRBJ2-2; D gene ambiguous. V dropped 5 bases and J dropped 1 base, with 8 bases sitting between them. The CDR3 is 14 residues long. Germline values: CDR1 SGHTA, CDR2 FQGNSA. The CDR3 DNA reads TGTGCCAGCAGCCTCATACAGAACACCGGGGAGCTGTTTTTT. Translation gives CASSLIQNTGELFF. Drawing the rest from reference TRBV7-2 and TRBJ2-2, the complete variable domain is GAGVSQSPSNKVTEKGKDVELRCDPISGHTALYWYRQSLGQGLEFLIYFQGNSAPDKSGLPSDRFSAERTGGSVSTLTIQRTQQEDSAVYLCASSLIQNTGELFFGEGSRLTVL.

The rearrangement uses TRBV21-1 and TRBJ1-2. TRBV21-1 is termed a pseudogene. The CDR3 has 15 residues. Here the CDR3 DNA reads TGTGCCAGCAGGCCCTCCGATCCGCCGGGTGGTGGCTACACCTTC. Translated, it gives CASRPSDPPGGGYTF.

V gene TRBV7-2 combines with J gene TRBJ1-2; D unclear. The CDR3 totals 14 residues. Between the trimmed V and J ends, which lost 1 base and 2 bases, there was a span of 8 bases. Germline loops: CDR1 SGHTA, CDR2 FQGNSA. The CDR3 nucleotides read TGTGCCAGCAGCTTAGGGCTCCAAAACTATGGCTACACCTTC. It is translated as CASSLGLQNYGYTF. The full variable domain, in which reference TRBV7-2 and TRBJ1-2 provide the parts outside the CDR3, is GAGVSQSPSNKVTEKGKDVELRCDPISGHTALYWYRQSLGQGLEFLIYFQGNSAPDKSGLPSDRFSAERTGGSVSTLTIQRTQQEDSAVYLCASSLGLQNYGYTFGSGTRLTVV.

This clone was seen just once. The CDR3, as DNA: TGTGCCAGCTCCACCACGTCGTCTGGGGCCCTTGAGCAGTTCTTC. Protein sequence: CASSTTSSGALEQFF. The chain carries TRBV18 and TRBJ2-1; D perhaps matches TRBD1 (5 bases). Deletions cut 6 bases from V and 9 bases from J, with 21 bases between. The CDR3 has 15 residues. The germline gives CDR1 KGHSH, CDR2 LQKENI.

The V and J genes are TRBV9 and TRBJ2-1; D possibly corresponds to TRBD2 (7 bases). The CDR3 contains 14 residues. The germline V gene has CDR1 SGDLS and CDR2 YYNGEE. V was shortened by 5 bases and J by 10 bases, with 19 bases between the two germline ends. CDR3 sequence reads: CASSPGGRWEEQFF. CDR3 DNA: TGTGCCAGCAGTCCGGGGGGCAGGTGGGAGGAGCAGTTCTTC.

This clone was seen only a few times. The rearrangement joins TRBV3-1 (or the pseudogene TRBV3-2) to TRBJ2-7, with D possibly matching TRBD1 (6 bases). Germline values: CDR1 LGHDT, CDR2 YNNKEL (reference sequence). The CDR3 length is 13 residues. With 5 bases removed from V and 3 bases from J, the gap between germline ends came to 11 bases. This CDR3 reads CASSSGTNYEQYF. For the CDR3, the DNA is TGTGCCAGCAGCTCTGGGACAAACTACGAGCAGTACTTC.

This sequence joins TRBV7-9 and TRBJ2-7; 8 bases fit TRBD2. The CDR3 totals 14 residues. The J segment lost 3 bases and the V segment lost 3 bases, leaving 4 bases of the junction unmatched. Germline V gene sequence: CDR1 SEHNR, CDR2 FQNEAQ (reference sequence). CDR3 in amino acids: CASSFGTSGYEQYF. The CDR3 DNA reads as TGTGCCAGCAGCTTCGGGACTAGTGGCTACGAGCAGTACTTC.

CDR3 nucleotide sequence: TGTGCCAGCAGTTTACAGGGTGGGTATTCACCCCTCCACTTT. As protein: CASSLQGGYSPLHF. V usage is TRBV28 and J usage is TRBJ1-6, with D possibly matching TRBD1 (5 bases). Germline V gene data show CDR1 as MDHEN and CDR2 as SYDVKM. The CDR3 is made up of 14 amino acids. The V end was cut by 2 bases, the J end by 8 bases, with 10 bases between. The variable domain in full, completed from reference TRBV28 and TRBJ1-6, reads DVKVTQSSRYLVKRTGEKVFLECVQDMDHENMFWYRQDPGLGLRLIYFSYDVKMKEKGDIPEGYSVSREKKERFSLILESASTNQTSMYLCASSLQGGYSPLHFGNGTRLTVT.

In this sample, this clone turned up once. The chain uses TRBV28 and TRBJ2-5; 13 bases match TRBD2. V was clipped by 6 bases and J by 6 bases; unmatched bases: 22. This CDR3 region has 20 residues. CDR1 is MDHEN and CDR2 is SYDVKM in the germline V gene. The CDR3 DNA reads as TGTGCCAGCAGCCCACAGGGTCTAGCCGGGACTAGCGGGACGCAACAGACCCAGTACTTC. This sequence encodes CASSPQGLAGTSGTQQTQYF.

The gene calls are TRBV7-2 and TRBJ2-7, with a possible D match to TRBD2 (5 bases). CDR1 and CDR2 from the germline V gene are SGHTA and FQGNSA. The CDR3 consists of 13 residues. V was clipped by 2 bases and J by 6 bases, with 11 bases between them. Written as DNA, the CDR3 is TGTGCCAGCAGCTTATCTAGTGAGGGCGAGCAGTACTTC. This sequence encodes CASSLSSEGEQYF.

The V call is TRBV7-2, the J call TRBJ2-5; possibly TRBD1 for D (6 bases). V gave up 7 bases and J gave up 3 bases, with 15 bases separating them. Germline assignment: CDR1 SGHTA and CDR2 FQGNSA. This CDR3 spans 14 amino acids. CDR3 in amino acids: CASTRFPGEETQYF. In DNA form, the CDR3 reads TGTGCCAGCACCCGTTTCCCAGGGGAAGAGACCCAGTACTTC.

This chain joins TRBV15 and TRBJ1-1, with 7 bases lining up with TRBD1. This CDR3 is 16 amino acids long. The trim removed 0 bases at V and 4 bases at J, leaving 8 bases unmatched. Germline V gene sequence: CDR1 LNHNV, CDR2 YYDKDF (reference sequence). Here the CDR3 DNA reads TGTGCCACCAGCAGAGATTTGACAGGGACGGGCACTGAAGCTTTCTTT. It is translated as CATSRDLTGTGTEAFF.

The chain joins TRBV3-1 (or the pseudogene TRBV3-2) to TRBJ2-7; 9 positions match TRBD2. Germline values: CDR1 LGHDT, CDR2 YNNKEL (reference sequence). The CDR3 sequence is 13 residues long. With 4 bases clipped from V and 6 bases from J, the junction kept 4 bases outside the gene matches. CDR3: CASSLAGEREQYF. CDR3 nucleotides: TGTGCCAGCAGCCTAGCGGGAGAACGCGAGCAGTACTTC.

The chain has TRBV2 and TRBJ1-6; D remains ambiguous. Between the trimmed V and J ends, which lost 8 bases and 5 bases, there was a span of 10 bases. CDR3 length: 13 amino acids. Germline V gives CDR1 SNHLY, CDR2 FYNNEI. The CDR3 sequence: CASQTEHNSPLHF. The CDR3, as DNA: TGTGCCAGCCAGACTGAACATAATTCACCCCTCCACTTT. Full variable domain (missing parts from reference TRBV2 and TRBJ1-6): EPEVTQTPSHQVTQMGQEVILRCVPISNHLYFYWYRQILGQKVEFLVSFYNNEISEKSEIFDDQFSVERPDGSNFTLKIRSTKLEDSAMYFCASQTEHNSPLHFGNGTRLTVT.

This clone was seen just once. This chain uses TRBV28 with TRBJ2-3, with D uncertain. The germline V gene encodes CDR1 MDHEN and CDR2 SYDVKM. The V and J ends lost 3 bases and 6 bases respectively, with 4 bases between them. This CDR3 is built from 11 residues. DNA of the CDR3: TGTGCCAGCAGTTTGCGGGATACGCAGTATTTT. This sequence encodes CASSLRDTQYF.